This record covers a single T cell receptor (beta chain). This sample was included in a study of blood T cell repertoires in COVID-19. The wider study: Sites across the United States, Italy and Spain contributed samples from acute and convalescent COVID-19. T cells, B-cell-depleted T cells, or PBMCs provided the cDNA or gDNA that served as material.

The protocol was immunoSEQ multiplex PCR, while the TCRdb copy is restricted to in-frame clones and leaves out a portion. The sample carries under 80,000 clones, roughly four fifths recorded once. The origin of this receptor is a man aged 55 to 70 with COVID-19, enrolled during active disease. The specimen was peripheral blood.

The CDR3 DNA is TGTGCCAGCAGCGTCTACGGGACAGGGGGCGCAGATACGCAGTATTTT. Translating it yields CASSVYGTGGADTQYF. The J gene is TRBJ2-3, the V gene TRBV7-9; TRBD1 matches at 12 bases. This CDR3 contains 16 residues. CDR1 SEHNR and CDR2 FQNEAQ come from the germline V gene (reference sequence). Trimming at V came to 5 bases and at J to 4 bases, leaving 7 bases not matched to a gene.